This TCR beta chain was recorded in a study of blood T cell repertoires in COVID-19. Study at large: Spain, Italy and the United States supplied samples that represented acute and convalescent COVID-19. Sources were T cells, B-cell-depleted T cells, or PBMCs; the material itself was cDNA or gDNA.

This CDR3 contains 13 residues. Trimming left V 0 bases short and J 7 bases short, with 10 bases between. Germline V gene sequence: CDR1 SGHDT, CDR2 YYEEEE. In the authors' methods: From reference gene primer amplification, estimates of nucleated cell counts were derived. Assay used: immunoSEQ multiplex PCR; TCRdb lists only in-frame clones, some missing. That table furnishes V, J and clone size, whereas the DNA furnished D and trimming. The data show around 60,000 clones, 73% seen once. The chain is built from TRBV5-6 and TRBJ1-2, with D possibly matching TRBD1 (5 bases). Sample: peripheral blood. This TCR came from a woman between 45 and 65 years old with active or convalescent COVID-19. The CDR3 coding sequence is TGTGCCAGCAGCTTGGTCAGGGTGAGTGGCTACACCTTC. This gives the protein CASSLVRVSGYTF.